The 20 T cell receptor beta chains below come from one sample, sequenced in a study of blood T cells in healthy people across ages. The authors ran a second PCR of about 7 to 11 cycles using a sample-barcoded 5' primer and a J-beta primer mix. TCRdb re-derived calls from the 5' RACE reads in MiXCR, one entry per CDR3 protein. The profile shows some 1,000,000 distinct CDR3 sequences, around 27% of them singletons. This same sample was also part of a study on T cells of mothers and their children.

Sample: blood. These receptors all come from a girl aged 2-10 years in good health.

The chain joins TRBV7-3 to TRBJ1-2; no firm D call. The CDR3 totals 14 residues. CDR1 is SGHTA and CDR2 is FQGTGA in the germline V gene. With 2 bases removed from V and 8 bases from J, the gap between germline ends came to 15 bases. DNA for the CDR3: TGTGCCAGCAGCTTAGCGGGCCCCATGGGCGGCTACACCTTC. Residues: CASSLAGPMGGYTF.

V usage is TRBV6-6 and J usage is TRBJ2-1, with a possible D match to TRBD2 (5 bases). The V end lost 6 bases, the J end lost 10 bases, and 13 bases lay between the germline ends. Germline-derived CDR1 and CDR2 are MNHNY and SVGAGI (reference sequence). This CDR3 is 12 amino acids long. CDR3 residues: CASRGPEEEQFF. CDR3 DNA sequence: TGTGCCAGCAGAGGCCCGGAGGAGGAGCAGTTCTTC.

This clonotype turned up a few times. The chain recombines TRBV12-3 or TRBV12-4 with TRBJ2-5; tentative D call: TRBD1 (5 bases). The ends were cut back, 6 bases at V and 7 bases at J, with 18 bases in the middle. This CDR3 spans 14 amino acids. DNA of the CDR3: TGTGCCAGCAGCCCTCTTTTAGGGGCCGGGACCCAGTACTTC. Encoded protein: CASSPLLGAGTQYF.

The chain couples TRBV12-3 or TRBV12-4 to TRBJ2-5; D uncertain. This CDR3 has 13 amino acids. Trimming took 5 bases from V and 4 from J, leaving 11 bases between them. The CDR3 region has the DNA TGTGCCAGCAGTCTGACCAGGAGAGAGACCCAGTACTTC. It specifies CASSLTRRETQYF.

The genes are TRBV12-3 or TRBV12-4 and TRBJ2-3; D is possibly TRBD1 (5 bases). The V and J ends lost 4 bases and 4 bases respectively, with 12 bases between them. This CDR3 is built from 14 residues. DNA for the CDR3: TGTGCCAGCAGTTCTGGACACTCCCCAGATACGCAGTATTTT. This encodes CASSSGHSPDTQYF.

This clonotype has just a few counts. The V gene is TRBV6-1, the J gene TRBJ2-5, with D uncertain. Germline V gene lookup returns CDR1 MNHNS and CDR2 SASEGT. The length of the CDR3 is 14 residues. V was shortened by 2 bases and J by 1 base, with 8 bases between the two germline ends. The CDR3 protein is CASSESRLQETQYF. CDR3 in DNA: TGTGCCAGCAGTGAATCGCGGCTCCAAGAGACCCAGTACTTC.

The DNA for the CDR3 is TGCAGTGCTAGGGTCGGGGTTACTAGCGGTGACCTCCAAGAGACCCAGTACTTC. Translation gives CSARVGVTSGDLQETQYF. The genes are TRBV20-1 and TRBJ2-5; 8 bases line up with TRBD2. Germline V CDR1 and CDR2: DFQATT, SNEGSKA (reference sequence). The CDR3 runs 18 residues. The junction had 16 bases not matched to a gene; V was cut back by 3 bases and J by 1 base.

The rearrangement uses TRBV4-1 and TRBJ2-1; 7 positions agree with TRBD1. CDR1 is MGHRA and CDR2 is YSYEKL in the germline V gene. The V and J ends lost 4 bases and 10 bases, in that order; junction bases with no gene match: 7. The CDR3 length is 13 residues. CDR3 amino acids: CASSLGQELEQFF. In DNA, the CDR3 is TGCGCCAGCAGCCTCGGACAGGAATTGGAGCAGTTCTTC.

This clonotype was seen ten or more times. The chain employs TRBV4-1 and TRBJ2-7; D uncertain. CDR1 and CDR2 (germline): MGHRA, YSYEKL. V was shortened by 0 bases and J by 0 bases, with 12 bases between the two germline ends. CDR3 length: 16 residues. The CDR3 loop is CASSQDPGPPSYEQYF. Written as DNA, the CDR3 is TGCGCCAGCAGCCAAGATCCGGGCCCTCCCTCCTACGAGCAGTACTTC.

This clonotype was detected a few times. The chain uses TRBV5-6 and TRBJ1-2; 8 nucleotides align to TRBD1. V was pared by 2 bases and J by 12 bases, with 12 bases of the junction left unmatched. Germline V gene lookup returns CDR1 SGHDT and CDR2 YYEEEE. This CDR3 region has 14 residues. In nucleotides, the CDR3 is TGTGCCAGCAGCTTAGGTTCAGGGGGCAAGGAGGACACCTTC. Protein sequence: CASSLGSGGKEDTF.

This chain links TRBV6-5 with TRBJ2-4; 7 bases match TRBD1. J was trimmed by 1 base and V by 7 bases; bases with no gene match: 10. Germline values: CDR1 MNHEY, CDR2 SVGAGI. The CDR3 is 16 amino acids. CDR3 nucleotides: TGTGCCAGCACTTCCCCCGCGGACAGGGCCAAAAACATTCAGTACTTC. Its translation is CASTSPADRAKNIQYF.

This clonotype was detected a few times. The chain joins TRBV5-1 to TRBJ1-4; no firm D call. The V end was cut by 1 base, the J end by 8 bases, with 9 bases between. The CDR3 is 13 residues long. CDR1 and CDR2 (germline): SGHRS, YFSETQ. As DNA, the CDR3 is TGCGCCAGCAGCTTGCCAACTGACGAAAAACTGTTTTTT. Encoded protein: CASSLPTDEKLFF.

The chain joins TRBV6-1 to TRBJ2-1, with D perhaps TRBD2 (5 bases). The CDR3 contains 12 residues. CDR1 is MNHNS and CDR2 is SASEGT in the germline V gene. Trimming took 3 bases from V and 5 from J, leaving 5 bases between them. The CDR3 spells CASSETNNEQFF. CDR3 coding DNA: TGTGCCAGCAGTGAGACTAACAATGAGCAGTTCTTC.

The chain links TRBV13 to TRBJ2-2; 7 bases fit TRBD1. V trimming: 0 bases; J trimming: 6 bases; junction bases outside the gene matches: 10. The germline V gene encodes CDR1 PRHDT and CDR2 FYEKMQ (reference sequence). The CDR3 loop spans 17 amino acids. The CDR3 region is CASSLGLPTGRAGELFF. The CDR3 DNA reads TGTGCCAGCAGCTTAGGGCTCCCGACAGGGCGAGCCGGGGAGCTGTTTTTT.

The CDR3 DNA reads TGTGCCATCAGACCACTGGGGGGCTACGAGCAGTACTTC. Translation gives CAIRPLGGYEQYF. The chain carries TRBV10-3 and TRBJ2-7; perhaps TRBD2 as D (6 bases). V lost 6 bases and J 3 bases, leaving 12 bases between the germline ends. The CDR3 runs to 13 residues. Germline CDR1 and CDR2: ENHRY and SYGVKD.

This chain connects TRBV5-1 to TRBJ2-1, with D maybe TRBD2 (5 bases). CDR1 SGHRS and CDR2 YFSETQ come from the germline V gene. The CDR3 totals 16 residues. V lost 4 bases, J lost 7 bases, and 21 bases lay in between. Here the CDR3 reads CASSPGVGSLMNEQFF. The CDR3 nucleotides are TGCGCCAGCAGCCCCGGGGTTGGGAGTCTAATGAATGAGCAGTTCTTC.

The V and J genes are TRBV20-1 and TRBJ2-3; 9 bases fit TRBD2. Germline CDR1 reads DFQATT; CDR2 reads SNEGSKA (reference sequence). CDR3 length: 15 amino acids. V lost 3 bases and J lost 2; bases outside the gene matches: 6. The CDR3 loop is CSASLGLAYTDTQYF. The CDR3 DNA reads TGCAGTGCTAGTCTTGGACTAGCGTACACAGATACGCAGTATTTT.

The chain couples TRBV5-1 to TRBJ2-2; perhaps TRBD2 as D (6 bases). Germline CDR1 SGHRS, CDR2 YFSETQ. The V end lost 1 base, the J end lost 4 bases, and 14 bases lay between the germline ends. The CDR3 totals 16 residues. The CDR3 DNA follows: TGCGCCAGCAGCTTGTACGGGAGTACGGGCACCGGGGAGCTGTTTTTT. It translates to CASSLYGSTGTGELFF.

The chain has TRBV5-1 and TRBJ2-7, with 7 bases matching TRBD1. This CDR3 region has 14 residues. The V gene's germline CDR1 is SGHRS and CDR2 YFSETQ. The V gene end was trimmed by 5 bases and the J gene end by 3 bases; junction bases not matched to a gene: 8. The CDR3: CASSQTGIYYEQYF. Written as DNA, the CDR3 is TGCGCCAGCAGTCAGACAGGGATTTACTACGAGCAGTACTTC.

The rearrangement uses TRBV12-3 or TRBV12-4 and TRBJ1-1; D is possibly TRBD1 (5 bases). The CDR3 totals 15 residues. The V end lost 5 bases, the J end lost 0 bases, and 13 bases lay between the germline ends. The chain's CDR3 is CASSIKGPVNTEAFF. DNA of the CDR3: TGTGCCAGCAGTATAAAGGGACCGGTGAACACTGAAGCTTTCTTT.